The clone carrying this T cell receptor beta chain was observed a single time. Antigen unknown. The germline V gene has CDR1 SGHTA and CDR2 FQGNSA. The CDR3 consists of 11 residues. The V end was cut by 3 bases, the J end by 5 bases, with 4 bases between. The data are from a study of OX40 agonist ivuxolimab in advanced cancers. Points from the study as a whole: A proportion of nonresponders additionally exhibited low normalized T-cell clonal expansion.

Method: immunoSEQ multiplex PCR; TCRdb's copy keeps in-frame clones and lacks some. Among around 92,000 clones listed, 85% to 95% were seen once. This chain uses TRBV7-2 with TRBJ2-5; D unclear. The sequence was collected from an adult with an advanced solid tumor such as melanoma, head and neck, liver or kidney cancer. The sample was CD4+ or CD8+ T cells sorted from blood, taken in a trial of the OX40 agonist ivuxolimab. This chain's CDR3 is CASSFLETQYF. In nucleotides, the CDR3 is TGTGCCAGCAGCTTTCTTGAGACCCAGTACTTC. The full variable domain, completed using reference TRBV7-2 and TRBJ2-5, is GAGVSQSPSNKVTEKGKDVELRCDPISGHTALYWYRQSLGQGLEFLIYFQGNSAPDKSGLPSDRFSAERTGGSVSTLTIQRTQQEDSAVYLCASSFLETQYFGPGTRLLVL.